This entry concerns a single T cell receptor beta chain. Its matching antigen is unknown. At one end the junction does not follow the germline gene, possibly because of a read error. TCRdb re-analysed the reads in MiXCR, keeping a single row per CDR3 protein. The sample has about 240,000 distinct CDR3 sequences; roughly 6.5% are singletons. This sample is part of a study of T cell repertoires in cytomegalovirus infection. Across the whole study: Carrying CMV and the relevant HLA type showed in public TCR beta signatures. Study results and caveats: Accumulated public TCR beta family frequency recognized individuals carrying CMV together with the relevant HLA.

The origin of this receptor is a human donor in good health (CMV status not recorded). Some clones in this sample may be carry-over from other donors' samples. The material sequenced was PBMCs.

Written as DNA, the CDR3 is TGTGCCAGCAGCAAACCAACCTGGACAGGGGTAGGAACCGGGGGGCTGTTTTTT. Translating it yields CASSKPTWTGVGTGGLFF. The chain uses TRBV6-2 or TRBV6-3 and TRBJ2-2; 9 bases align to TRBD1. This CDR3 region has 18 residues. The V gene's germline CDR1 is MNHEY and CDR2 SVGEGT.